This T cell receptor beta chain was retrieved from a study of T cells after yellow fever vaccination. Study as a whole: Researchers used SMART-Seq v4 Ultra Low Input to prepare fractions that had low cell numbers. Regarding the study as a whole: Abundant bulk-derived clonotypes could contaminate FACS-sorted repertoires.

This clonotype was counted a few times. Its cognate antigen is unknown. It was through 5'RACE template switching that TCR cDNA was made, with a universal primer site and UMIs added. TCRdb recomputed calls from the 5' RACE reads with MiXCR, one row per CDR3 protein. The sample lists roughly 400,000 distinct CDR3 sequences, about 19% occurring once. With 6 bases clipped from V and 3 bases from J, the junction kept 11 bases outside the gene matches. Germline CDR1 is WSHSY and CDR2 is SAAADI. The CDR3 spans 15 residues. The TCR originated in a man aged 18 to 29 who received the YFV17D yellow fever vaccine. Here the sequenced sample was PBMCs, taken before the yellow fever booster vaccination. The chain has TRBV10-2 and TRBJ2-7; 7 bases line up with TRBD2. DNA for the CDR3: TGCGCCAGCAGGCAATTCGGGGAGGGGCGCTACGAGCAGTACGTC. Translation: CASRQFGEGRYEQYV.